This T cell receptor beta chain was identified during a study of early T cells in non-severe SARS-CoV-2 infection. Individual cDNA molecules each received unique molecular identifiers attached to them. MiXCR, applied by TCRdb to the 5' RACE reads, yields one record per CDR3 protein. This table has more than 85,000 distinct CDR3 sequences, over 15% appearing once. This clonotype has just a few counts. Trimming at V came to 3 bases and at J to 5 bases, leaving 6 bases not matched to a gene. The CDR3 covers 14 residues. The sequence was collected from an adult who was a healthcare worker with PCR-confirmed SARS-CoV-2 infection or an uninfected control (not recorded which). The source material was whole blood, sampled at baseline. The chain links TRBV12-3 or TRBV12-4 to TRBJ2-7, with TRBD2 matching 8 bases. CDR3 nucleotides: TGTGCCAGCAGTTTCGTGGTAGCGGGAAACGAGCAGTACTTC. Translated, it gives CASSFVVAGNEQYF.